These 23 T cell receptor beta chains were all obtained from the same sample, sequenced in a study of blood T cells in healthy people across ages. A J-beta primer mix and a sample-barcoded 5' primer were used in a second PCR of about 7 to 12 cycles. TCRdb called the 5' RACE reads again in MiXCR, with one record for every CDR3 protein. The sample yields roughly 900,000 distinct CDR3 sequences, 25% to 35% seen once. Material: blood. Receptors originate from a woman older than 75 in good health.

This chain links TRBV28 with TRBJ1-1, with D hard to call. Trimming took off 6 bases at V and 4 bases at J, with 15 bases between the two ends. The CDR3 consists of 14 residues. Germline V lookup: CDR1 MDHEN, CDR2 SYDVKM. Written as DNA, the CDR3 is TGTGCCAGCAGCCGGGAGGGTTGGGGCACTGAAGCTTTCTTT. Translated, it gives CASSREGWGTEAFF.

Here the CDR3 reads CSASVESTDTQYF. The CDR3 DNA follows: TGCAGTGCTAGCGTCGAGAGCACAGATACGCAGTATTTT. V and J are TRBV20-1 and TRBJ2-3; D is unclear. CDR3 size: 13 residues. Germline V gene sequence: CDR1 DFQATT, CDR2 SNEGSKA (reference sequence). V lost 3 bases to trimming and J lost 0 bases, with 7 bases between them.

This clonotype was counted many times. V and J are TRBV6-5 and TRBJ1-2; D unresolved. Deletions cut 6 bases from V and 8 bases from J, with 16 bases between. Germline V CDR1 and CDR2: MNHEY, SVGAGI. The CDR3 is 13 amino acids. As DNA, the CDR3 is TGTGCCAGCAGGGACCTCTCGGGTCAAGGCTACACCTTC. This encodes CASRDLSGQGYTF.

Notes on this clonotype: A read error may explain this, as a much larger clone is one base away. This chain joins TRBV18 and TRBJ1-2, with a tentative D call TRBD1 (5 bases). The CDR3 sequence is 13 residues long. V dropped 11 bases and J dropped 2 bases, with 15 bases sitting between them. Germline V lookup: CDR1 KGHSH, CDR2 LQKENI. For the CDR3, the DNA is TGTGCCGGCCCTAAGGGGTCAAACTATGGCTACACCTTC. The encoded protein is CAGPKGSNYGYTF. Supplemented by reference TRBV18 and TRBJ1-2, the full variable domain reads NAGVMQNPRHLVRRRGQEARLRCSPMKGHSHVYWYRQLPEEGLKFMVYLQKENIIDESGMPKERFSAEFPKEGPSILRIQQVVRGDSAAYFCAGPKGSNYGYTFGSGTRLTVV.

Many counts were recorded for this clonotype. The chain links TRBV15 to TRBJ1-1; no clear D gene. V lost 1 base and J 1 base, leaving 4 bases between the germline ends. The CDR3 has 13 residues. The germline V gene encodes CDR1 LNHNV and CDR2 YYDKDF (reference sequence). CDR3 amino acids: CATSRGENTEAFF. CDR3 sequence (DNA): TGTGCCACCAGCAGAGGCGAGAACACTGAAGCTTTCTTT.

This rearrangement joins TRBV2 to TRBJ1-1; no reliable D call. The germline CDR1 and CDR2 sequences are SNHLY and FYNNEI. V lost 7 bases and J lost 1, with 10 bases in between. The CDR3 contains 13 residues. This CDR3 reads CASIGMTNTEAFF. For the CDR3, the DNA is TGTGCCAGCATAGGAATGACGAACACTGAAGCTTTCTTT.

The chain carries TRBV12-3 or TRBV12-4 and TRBJ2-2; D might be TRBD1 or TRBD2, each matching 7 bases. The CDR3 has 19 residues. V was shortened by 1 base and J by 4 bases, with 22 bases between the two germline ends. The CDR3 region is CASSLGGGDSLNPTGELFF. DNA for the CDR3: TGTGCCAGCAGTTTAGGGGGAGGGGACAGCCTAAACCCCACCGGGGAGCTGTTTTTT.

This clonotype was picked up many times. This chain joins TRBV19 and TRBJ2-1; unclear D gene. Germline V CDR1 and CDR2: LNHDA, SQIVND (reference sequence). This CDR3 has 13 residues. Trimming removed 5 bases at V and 7 bases at J, with 12 bases between. CDR3 sequence reads: CASSRASGNEQFF. CDR3 nucleotide sequence: TGTGCCAGTAGTCGTGCCTCTGGGAATGAGCAGTTCTTC.

Ten or more counts support this clonotype. CDR3 in amino acids: CSAPRRGMSYEQYF. CDR3 nucleotides: TGCAGTGCCCCAAGGAGGGGGATGTCCTACGAGCAGTACTTC. The chain has TRBV20-1 and TRBJ2-7, with D tentatively TRBD1 or TRBD2 (6 bases each). This CDR3 has 14 residues. The V and J ends lost 6 bases and 1 base respectively, with 16 bases between them. Germline V lookup: CDR1 DFQATT, CDR2 SNEGSKA (reference sequence).

Many counts were recorded for this clonotype. The J gene is TRBJ2-1, the V gene TRBV27; TRBD1 matches at 8 bases. This CDR3 region has 16 residues. V shed 2 bases and J 3 bases; nucleotides not matched to a gene: 6. Germline assignment: CDR1 MNHEY and CDR2 SMNVEV (reference sequence). The CDR3 sequence is CASSLLGTGLYNEQFF. For the CDR3, the DNA is TGTGCCAGCAGTTTACTCGGGACAGGCCTCTACAATGAGCAGTTCTTC.

About this clonotype: A junction boundary mismatches the germline segment, possibly from a read error. The chain carries TRBV2 and TRBJ2-2, with D perhaps assigned TRBD1 or TRBD2 (5 bases each). Per the germline V gene, CDR1 is SNHLY and CDR2 is FYNNEI. The CDR3 is 12 amino acids. The CDR3 bases are TGTGCCAGCAGTGACGAATCCGGGGCGCTGTTTTTT. Protein product: CASSDESGALFF.

The rearrangement joins TRBV11-2 to TRBJ2-1; D remains ambiguous. Germline loops: CDR1 SGHAT, CDR2 FQNNGV. V was pared by 5 bases and J by 15 bases, with 20 bases between. This CDR3 has 13 residues. CDR3 DNA sequence: TGTGCCAGCAGCACTGGTTCTACGGGTGCGACGTTCTTC. Translation gives CASSTGSTGATFF. Combining the CDR3 with reference TRBV11-2 and TRBJ2-1 gives the whole variable domain EAGVAQSPRYKIIEKRQSVAFWCNPISGHATLYWYQQILGQGPKLLIQFQNNGVVDDSQLPKDRFSAERLKGVDSTLKIQPAKLEDSAVYLCASSTGSTGATFFGPGTRLTVL.

The V gene is TRBV5-4, the J gene TRBJ1-2, with D possibly TRBD1 on 5 matching bases. This CDR3 region has 13 residues. The ends were cut back, 3 bases at V and 7 bases at J, with 13 bases in the middle. Germline lookup yields CDR1 SGHNT and CDR2 YYREEE (reference sequence). This CDR3 reads CASSWAGTSGYTF. CDR3 nucleotides: TGTGCCAGCAGCTGGGCCGGGACGAGTGGCTACACCTTC.

This clonotype was seen a few times. The V call is TRBV5-1, the J call TRBJ2-5, with 15 bases matching TRBD2. Per the germline V gene, CDR1 is SGHRS and CDR2 is YFSETQ. This CDR3 contains 17 residues. With 3 bases clipped from V and 5 bases from J, the junction kept 8 bases outside the gene matches. CDR3 nucleotides: TGCGCCAGCAGCTCGGGACTAGCGGGGGGACCCCGGGAGACCCAGTACTTC. It encodes CASSSGLAGGPRETQYF.

This clonotype was seen ten or more times. The CDR3 here is CSARPLGETQYF. The CDR3 DNA reads TGCAGTGCTAGACCCTTGGGGGAGACCCAGTACTTC. The J gene is TRBJ2-5, the V gene TRBV20-1, with D hard to call. The germline V and J ends were trimmed by 2 bases and 5 bases, with 9 bases remaining between them. Germline V gene lookup returns CDR1 DFQATT and CDR2 SNEGSKA (reference sequence). The CDR3 is 12 residues long.

The chain is built from TRBV10-3 and TRBJ1-1; no clear D gene. The CDR3 consists of 13 residues. Looked up from germline, CDR1 is ENHRY and CDR2 is SYGVKD. V gave up 5 bases and J gave up 2 bases, with 9 bases separating them. CDR3 sequence (DNA): TGTGCCATCAGTTGGTCAACTAACACTGAAGCTTTCTTT. It specifies CAISWSTNTEAFF.

This clonotype was recorded once. The gene calls are TRBV7-2 and TRBJ1-5, with unresolved D. V dropped 1 base and J dropped 5 bases, with 12 bases sitting between them. Germline lookup yields CDR1 SGHTA and CDR2 FQGNSA. CDR3 length equals 15 residues. For the CDR3, the DNA is TGTGCCAGCAGCTTAGATGCGGGATTCTATCAGCCCCAGCATTTT. Translating gives CASSLDAGFYQPQHF.

This chain links TRBV24-1 with TRBJ1-5, with a tentative D call TRBD1 (5 bases). The germline V and J ends were trimmed by 1 base and 9 bases, with 6 bases remaining between them. The CDR3 runs to 12 residues. The germline gives CDR1 KGHDR, CDR2 SFDVKD. The CDR3: CATSDFQGPQHF. DNA for the CDR3: TGTGCCACCAGTGATTTCCAGGGGCCCCAGCATTTT.

This clonotype was seen at least ten times. The chain recombines TRBV3-1 with TRBJ2-5; 7 nucleotides align to TRBD2. With 6 bases clipped from V and 4 bases from J, the junction kept 11 bases outside the gene matches. The germline CDR1 and CDR2 sequences are LGHDT and YNNKEL (reference sequence). CDR3 length: 15 amino acids. This CDR3 reads CASSPGGGWGETQYF. For the CDR3, the DNA is TGTGCCAGCAGTCCTGGCGGGGGATGGGGAGAGACCCAGTACTTC.

This chain joins TRBV2 and TRBJ2-3; the D call may be TRBD1 or TRBD2 (5 bases each). The CDR3 contains 15 residues. The germline V and J ends were trimmed by 6 bases and 4 bases, with 17 bases remaining between them. Germline assignment: CDR1 SNHLY and CDR2 FYNNEI. The CDR3 loop reads CASSARLMGADTQYF. CDR3 coding DNA: TGTGCCAGCAGCGCCAGGCTCATGGGGGCAGATACGCAGTATTTT.

The chain recombines TRBV6-1 with TRBJ2-7; perhaps D is TRBD1 or TRBD2 (5 bases each). The germline V and J ends were trimmed by 6 bases and 4 bases, with 25 bases remaining between them. CDR3 length: 17 residues. Germline-derived CDR1 and CDR2 are MNHNS and SASEGT. CDR3 in amino acids: CASSLTRIGTGSYEQYF. The CDR3 nucleotides read TGTGCCAGCAGCCTTACAAGAATAGGGACGGGATCATACGAGCAGTACTTC.

This clonotype was picked up many times. The chain uses TRBV6-2 or TRBV6-3 and TRBJ2-7, with D possibly TRBD2 on 5 matching bases. Trimming took 8 bases from V and 0 from J, leaving 14 bases between them. Germline loops: CDR1 MNHEY, CDR2 SVGEGT. This CDR3 region has 14 residues. In DNA, the CDR3 is TGTGCCAGCGGAGAGACCGGAGGCTCCTACGAGCAGTACTTC. This sequence encodes CASGETGGSYEQYF.

This clonotype appeared many times. The chain uses TRBV2 and TRBJ1-4; D gene ambiguous. Trimming stripped 4 bases from V and 4 bases from J, with 13 bases between. In germline, CDR1 is SNHLY, CDR2 FYNNEI. The CDR3 sequence is 15 residues long. DNA for the CDR3: TGTGCCAGCAGTGTAACGGACGGATTTAATGAAAAACTGTTTTTT. This encodes CASSVTDGFNEKLFF.